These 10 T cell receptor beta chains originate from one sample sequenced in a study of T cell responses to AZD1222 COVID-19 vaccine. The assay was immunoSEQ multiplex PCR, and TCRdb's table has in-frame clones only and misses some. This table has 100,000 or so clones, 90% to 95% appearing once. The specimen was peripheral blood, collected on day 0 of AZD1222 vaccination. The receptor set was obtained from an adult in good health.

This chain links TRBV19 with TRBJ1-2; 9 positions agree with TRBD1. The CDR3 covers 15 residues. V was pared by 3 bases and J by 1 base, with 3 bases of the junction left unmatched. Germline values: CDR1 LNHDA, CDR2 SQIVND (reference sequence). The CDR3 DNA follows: TGTGCCAGTAGTATTTGGACAGGGGATAACTATGGCTACACCTTC. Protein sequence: CASSIWTGDNYGYTF.

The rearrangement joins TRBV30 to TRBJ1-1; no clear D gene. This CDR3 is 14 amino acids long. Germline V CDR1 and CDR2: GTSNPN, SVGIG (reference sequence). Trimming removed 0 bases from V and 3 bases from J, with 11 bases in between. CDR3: CAWSVLKGDTEAFF. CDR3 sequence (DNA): TGTGCCTGGAGTGTACTTAAGGGTGACACTGAAGCTTTCTTT.

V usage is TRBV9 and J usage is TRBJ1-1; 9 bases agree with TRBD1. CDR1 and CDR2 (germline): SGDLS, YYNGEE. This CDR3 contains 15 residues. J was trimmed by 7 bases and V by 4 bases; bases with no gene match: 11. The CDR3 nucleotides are TGTGCCAGCAGCTTGAATTTACAGGGGGCGGGTGAAGCTTTCTTT. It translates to CASSLNLQGAGEAFF.

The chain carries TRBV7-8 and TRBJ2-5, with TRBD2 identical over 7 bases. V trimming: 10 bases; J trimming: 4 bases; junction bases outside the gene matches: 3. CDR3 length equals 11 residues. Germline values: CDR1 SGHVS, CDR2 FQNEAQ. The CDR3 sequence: CATGGLETQYF. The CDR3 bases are TGTGCCACGGGGGGTTTAGAGACCCAGTACTTC.

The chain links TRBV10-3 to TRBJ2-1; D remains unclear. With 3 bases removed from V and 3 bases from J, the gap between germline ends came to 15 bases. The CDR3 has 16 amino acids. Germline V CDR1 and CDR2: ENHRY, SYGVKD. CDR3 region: CAISDPGLGGYNEQFF. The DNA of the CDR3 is TGTGCCATCAGTGACCCCGGTCTCGGCGGCTACAATGAGCAGTTCTTC.

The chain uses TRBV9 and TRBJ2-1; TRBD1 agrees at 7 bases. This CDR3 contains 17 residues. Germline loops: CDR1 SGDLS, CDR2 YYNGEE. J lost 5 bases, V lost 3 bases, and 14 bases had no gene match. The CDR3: CASSAVLTGVQNNEQFF. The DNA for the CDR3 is TGTGCCAGCAGCGCCGTCCTAACAGGGGTCCAAAACAATGAGCAGTTCTTC. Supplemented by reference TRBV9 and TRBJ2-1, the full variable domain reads DSGVTQTPKHLITATGQRVTLRCSPRSGDLSVYWYQQSLDQGLQFLIQYYNGEERAKGNILERFSAQQFPDLHSELNLSSLELGDSALYFCASSAVLTGVQNNEQFFGPGTRLTVL.

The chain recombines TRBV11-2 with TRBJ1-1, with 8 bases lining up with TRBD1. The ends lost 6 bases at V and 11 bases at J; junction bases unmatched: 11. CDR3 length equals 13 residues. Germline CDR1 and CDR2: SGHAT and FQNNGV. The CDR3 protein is CASRGTGRVGAFF. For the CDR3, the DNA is TGTGCCAGCAGAGGGACAGGCAGGGTGGGGGCTTTCTTT. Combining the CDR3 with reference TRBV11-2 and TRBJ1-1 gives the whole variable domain EAGVAQSPRYKIIEKRQSVAFWCNPISGHATLYWYQQILGQGPKLLIQFQNNGVVDDSQLPKDRFSAERLKGVDSTLKIQPAKLEDSAVYLCASRGTGRVGAFFGQGTRLTVV.

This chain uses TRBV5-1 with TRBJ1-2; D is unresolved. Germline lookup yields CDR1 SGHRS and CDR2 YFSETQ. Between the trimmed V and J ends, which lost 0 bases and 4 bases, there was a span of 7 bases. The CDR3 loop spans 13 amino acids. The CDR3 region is CASSLEAGYGYTF. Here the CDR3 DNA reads TGCGCCAGCAGCTTGGAAGCAGGCTATGGCTACACCTTC.

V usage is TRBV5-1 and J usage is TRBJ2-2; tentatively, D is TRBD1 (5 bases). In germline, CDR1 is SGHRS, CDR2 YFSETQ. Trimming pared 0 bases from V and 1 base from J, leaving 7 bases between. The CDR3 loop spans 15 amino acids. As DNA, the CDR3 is TGCGCCAGCAGCTTGGGGACATGGAACACCGGGGAGCTGTTTTTT. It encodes CASSLGTWNTGELFF. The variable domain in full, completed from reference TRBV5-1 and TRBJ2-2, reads KAGVTQTPRYLIKTRGQQVTLSCSPISGHRSVSWYQQTPGQGLQFLFEYFSETQRNKGNFPGRFSGRQFSNSRSEMNVSTLELGDSALYLCASSLGTWNTGELFFGEGSRLTVL.

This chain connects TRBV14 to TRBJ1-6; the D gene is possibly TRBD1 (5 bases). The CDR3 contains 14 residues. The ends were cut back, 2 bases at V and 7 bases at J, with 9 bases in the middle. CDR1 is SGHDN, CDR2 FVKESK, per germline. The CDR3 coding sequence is TGTGCCAGCAGCCAATTCGCAGGGAATTCACCCCTCCACTTT. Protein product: CASSQFAGNSPLHF. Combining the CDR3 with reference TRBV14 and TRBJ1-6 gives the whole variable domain EAGVTQFPSHSVIEKGQTVTLRCDPISGHDNLYWYRRVMGKEIKFLLHFVKESKQDESGMPNNRFLAERTGGTYSTLKVQPAELEDSGVYFCASSQFAGNSPLHFGNGTRLTVT.